Sequencing of this T cell receptor (beta chain) was carried out in a study of blood T cell repertoires in COVID-19. Study details: The United States, Italy and Spain were the sources of the acute and convalescent COVID-19 samples. Sources were T cells, B-cell-depleted T cells, or PBMCs; the material itself was cDNA or gDNA.

The Seattle patients joined while their infection was active and were tracked longitudinally afterward. Source study methods: Estimates of nucleated cell counts were drawn from the amplification of reference gene primers. Generated by immunoSEQ multiplex PCR, the TCRdb table keeps only in-frame clones and is missing some. V, J and clone size are taken as reported in that table, and D and trimming were inferred from the DNA itself. The sample shows fewer than 250,000 clones, around 90% of them seen only once. The CDR3 loop spans 19 amino acids. The V segment lost 4 bases and the J segment 4 bases; nucleotides outside the gene matches: 18. Germline CDR1 LGHDT, CDR2 YNNKEL (reference sequence).

Sequenced material: peripheral blood. The TCR sequence derives from a young man with COVID-19, enrolled during active disease. The chain carries TRBV3-1 (or the pseudogene TRBV3-2) and TRBJ2-1, with TRBD1 matching over 8 bases. The DNA for the CDR3 is TGTGCCAGCAGCCCTCCCCTCAGCCATGGGACAGGCCTGTACAATGAGCAGTTCTTC. Translation: CASSPPLSHGTGLYNEQFF.